Presented here are 22 T cell receptor beta chains from one specimen sequenced in a study of breast tumors, draining lymph nodes, adjacent tissues (dated by TCRdb to about 2016). Lymph node samples were obtained from the axillary draining lymph nodes of breast cancer patients. The library was produced with multiplex PCR. Data came from an Illumina HiSeq 2000. TCRdb applied fastp at Q25 and MiXCR to the public reads, then kept only in-frame beta chains. Rows matching on CDR3 protein sequence are summarized as one entry with the most common DNA and genes. The table for this sample lists some 170,000 distinct CDR3 sequences; 30% to 40% of them were counted only once. Around 3.5% of the sample rests with the top ten. Sequencing input: axillary lymph node tissue. The receptors come from a female donor with breast cancer. Some clones in this sample may be carry-over from other donors' samples.

Only a few counts were recorded for this clonotype. A single base separates this from a much larger clone, so it may be a read error. The chain has TRBV7-3 and TRBJ2-5; TRBD1 might be the D (5 bases). Per germline, CDR1 SGHTA and CDR2 FQGTGA. CDR3 length equals 14 residues. The CDR3 here is CASSSDHRSETQCF. CDR3 coding DNA: TGTGCCAGCAGCTCGGACCACAGGTCGGAGACCCAGTGCTTC.

The sample holds many counts of this clonotype. The chain is built from TRBV12-3 or TRBV12-4 and TRBJ2-7; D gene ambiguous. CDR3 length: 14 amino acids. The V and J ends lost 6 bases and 2 bases respectively, with 14 bases between them. CDR3 loop: CASRATPPPYEQYF. CDR3 bases: TGTGCCAGCAGGGCCACCCCGCCTCCCTACGAGCAGTACTTC.

In this sample, this clonotype turned up many times. V gene TRBV6-7 combines with J gene TRBJ2-5; D is unresolved. TRBV6-7 counts as an open reading frame of uncertain function. CDR3 length equals 14 residues. Trimming stripped 2 bases from V and 4 bases from J, with 11 bases between. CDR3 amino acids: CASSYVRRLETQYF. Here the CDR3 DNA reads TGTGCCAGCAGTTACGTTCGGCGTCTAGAGACCCAGTACTTC.

The chain uses TRBV9 and TRBJ1-5, with 7 bases aligning to TRBD1. The V gene's germline CDR1 is SGDLS and CDR2 YYNGEE. This CDR3 contains 15 residues. V lost 3 bases and J lost 6; bases outside the gene matches: 9. This CDR3 is CASSGGRQGSQPQHF. Here the CDR3 DNA reads TGTGCCAGCAGCGGAGGGCGACAGGGTAGTCAGCCCCAGCATTTT.

This clonotype was observed at least ten times. The chain has TRBV12-3 or TRBV12-4 and TRBJ1-2, with D hard to call. The CDR3 length is 13 residues. Trimming cost V 9 bases and J 3 bases, with 14 bases left between them. CDR3 DNA: TGTGCCAGTTCCCCCTCGTATTACTATGGCTACACCTTC. Its translation: CASSPSYYYGYTF.

This clonotype came up many times. The chain combines TRBV20-1 with TRBJ1-6; no definite D call. The CDR3 contains 14 residues. Germline V CDR1 and CDR2: DFQATT, SNEGSKA (reference sequence). V was pared by 5 bases and J by 9 bases, with 17 bases between. The CDR3 DNA sequence: TGCAGTGCTGCCGACCCAACGCAAATTTCACCCCTCCACTTT. It codes for CSAADPTQISPLHF.

The J gene is TRBJ1-6, the V gene TRBV13; a weak D match, TRBD1 (6 bases). The V and J ends lost 2 bases and 10 bases respectively, with 12 bases between them. Germline values: CDR1 PRHDT, CDR2 FYEKMQ (reference sequence). CDR3 length: 14 amino acids. The chain's CDR3 is CASSLKGVESPLHF. DNA for the CDR3: TGTGCCAGCAGCTTAAAGGGGGTTGAATCACCCCTCCACTTT.

This chain uses TRBV24-1 with TRBJ2-3; D ambiguous. CDR1 is KGHDR, CDR2 SFDVKD, per germline. The CDR3 spans 13 residues. Trimming shortened V by 1 base and J by 7 bases, and 8 bases separated the two germline ends. The CDR3 bases are TGTGCCACCAGTGATTTCGTTGAGAATACGCAGTATTTT. This encodes CATSDFVENTQYF.

V usage is TRBV24-1 and J usage is TRBJ2-7; the D is unclear. This CDR3 is 15 amino acids long. Germline V lookup: CDR1 KGHDR, CDR2 SFDVKD. The V gene lost 5 bases and the J gene lost 2 bases, with 15 bases spanning the gap. Here the CDR3 reads CATSARESGAYEQYF. In nucleotides, the CDR3 is TGTGCCACCAGTGCTAGAGAGTCAGGAGCCTACGAGCAGTACTTC.

This clonotype has at least ten counts. V is TRBV6-1 and J is TRBJ1-5; 8 positions match TRBD1. From germline, CDR1 is MNHNS and CDR2 SASEGT. V lost 2 bases, J lost 3 bases, and 3 bases stayed unmatched. The CDR3 consists of 15 residues. The CDR3 spells CASSEYRGINQPQHF. In nucleotides, the CDR3 is TGTGCCAGCAGTGAATACAGGGGGATCAATCAGCCCCAGCATTTT.

To note about this clonotype: Germline and junction disagree at one end, which may indicate a read error. This chain uses TRBV19 with TRBJ2-3; 9 bases match TRBD2. The CDR3 has 17 amino acids. CDR1 is LNHDA, CDR2 SQIVND, per germline (reference sequence). CDR3 coding DNA: TGTGCCAGCAGTATGGGACTAGCAGGTAGTAGCACAGATACGCAGTATTTT. Its protein is CASSMGLAGSSTDTQYF.

This clonotype has at least ten counts. The chain uses TRBV4-3 and TRBJ1-4, with D uncertain. Trimming left V 2 bases short and J 8 bases short, with 9 bases between. The CDR3 covers 13 residues. Germline V gene sequence: CDR1 LGHNA, CDR2 YSLEER. CDR3 sequence reads: CASSQLIREKLFF. DNA for the CDR3: TGCGCCAGCAGCCAACTCATTCGCGAAAAACTGTTTTTT.

The table lists this clonotype with many counts. The chain joins TRBV11-2 to TRBJ2-2; tentative D call: TRBD2 (6 bases). This CDR3 is 17 amino acids long. CDR1 and CDR2 from the germline V gene are SGHAT and FQNNGV. Trimming took 3 bases from V and 0 from J, leaving 14 bases between them. The CDR3 DNA follows: TGTGCCAGCAGCTTTGAGCGGGTGGGGCCGAACACCGGGGAGCTGTTTTTT. Protein: CASSFERVGPNTGELFF.

The J gene is TRBJ1-4, the V gene TRBV5-6, with 7 bases aligning to TRBD1. From germline, CDR1 is SGHDT and CDR2 YYEEEE. V trimming: 3 bases; J trimming: 8 bases; junction bases outside the gene matches: 4. CDR3 size: 13 residues. The CDR3: CASSYRQGEKLFF. CDR3 coding DNA: TGTGCCAGCAGCTACAGACAGGGAGAAAAACTGTTTTTT.

V usage is TRBV24-1 and J usage is TRBJ1-2, with D hard to call. Germline lookup yields CDR1 KGHDR and CDR2 SFDVKD. V lost 11 bases and J 7 bases, leaving 31 bases between the germline ends. The CDR3 covers 17 residues. The chain's CDR3 is CASSPPGGPGAISGYTF. In DNA form, the CDR3 reads TGTGCCAGCTCACCACCAGGTGGACCAGGAGCCATTTCTGGCTACACCTTC.

A note on this clonotype: Being one base from a much bigger clone, this may be a read error. The chain is built from TRBV10-3 and TRBJ1-1; the D is unclear. CDR3 length: 12 residues. Germline CDR1 ENHRY, CDR2 SYGVKD. In DNA, the CDR3 is TGTGTCATCCGAGGCGGAGCCACTGAAGCTTTCTTT. Encoded protein: CVIRGGATEAFF.

There are many counts of this clonotype. This sequence joins TRBV7-9 and TRBJ2-5; 11 bases match TRBD2. Trimming cost V 1 base and J 2 bases; bases outside gene matches: 18. The CDR3 length is 21 residues. In germline, CDR1 is SEHNR, CDR2 FQNEAQ (reference sequence). The CDR3 coding sequence is TGTGCCAGCAGCTTAGTAGGTTGGGGGACTAGCGGTTCCGAGTATCAAGAGACCCAGTACTTC. It is translated as CASSLVGWGTSGSEYQETQYF.

The rearrangement uses TRBV7-9 and TRBJ1-1; D call uncertain. The germline V and J ends were trimmed by 1 base and 9 bases, with 3 bases remaining between them. CDR1 is SEHNR, CDR2 FQNEAQ, per germline (reference sequence). This CDR3 is built from 10 residues. In nucleotides, the CDR3 is TGTGCCAGCAGCTTAGATCAAGCTTTCTTT. Amino acid sequence: CASSLDQAFF.

This clonotype was counted at least ten times. The chain is built from TRBV18 and TRBJ2-1; D unresolved. The germline V gene has CDR1 KGHSH and CDR2 LQKENI. This CDR3 region has 17 residues. V lost 0 bases, J lost 0 bases, and 12 bases lay in between. The CDR3 here is CASSPPLRTISYNEQFF. CDR3 DNA sequence: TGTGCCAGCTCACCACCGCTCCGGACCATCTCCTACAATGAGCAGTTCTTC.

The chain carries TRBV11-2 and TRBJ2-5, with TRBD2 as a possible D gene (6 bases). This CDR3 region has 16 residues. In germline, CDR1 is SGHAT, CDR2 FQNNGV. The V and J ends lost 3 bases and 1 base respectively, with 15 bases between them. Written as DNA, the CDR3 is TGTGCCAGCAGCTTCGGTACTAGCCGGTCCCAAGAGACCCAGTACTTC. Protein product: CASSFGTSRSQETQYF.

This clonotype was detected many times. The genes are TRBV9 and TRBJ2-7; no definite D call. Deletions cut 3 bases from V and 0 bases from J, with 7 bases between. The CDR3 is 13 amino acids. CDR1 is SGDLS and CDR2 is YYNGEE in the germline V gene. The DNA for the CDR3 is TGTGCCAGCAGCGGCGCCCACTCCTACGAGCAGTACTTC. Translated, it gives CASSGAHSYEQYF.

This clonotype showed up many times. The rearrangement uses TRBV7-2 and TRBJ1-2; D perhaps matches TRBD1 (6 bases). Germline V gives CDR1 SGHTA, CDR2 FQGNSA. There are 13 residues in the CDR3. V lost 5 bases and J lost 5, with 12 bases in between. CDR3 region: CASSRDRLYGYTF. The CDR3 bases are TGTGCCAGCAGCCGAGACAGGCTTTATGGCTACACCTTC.